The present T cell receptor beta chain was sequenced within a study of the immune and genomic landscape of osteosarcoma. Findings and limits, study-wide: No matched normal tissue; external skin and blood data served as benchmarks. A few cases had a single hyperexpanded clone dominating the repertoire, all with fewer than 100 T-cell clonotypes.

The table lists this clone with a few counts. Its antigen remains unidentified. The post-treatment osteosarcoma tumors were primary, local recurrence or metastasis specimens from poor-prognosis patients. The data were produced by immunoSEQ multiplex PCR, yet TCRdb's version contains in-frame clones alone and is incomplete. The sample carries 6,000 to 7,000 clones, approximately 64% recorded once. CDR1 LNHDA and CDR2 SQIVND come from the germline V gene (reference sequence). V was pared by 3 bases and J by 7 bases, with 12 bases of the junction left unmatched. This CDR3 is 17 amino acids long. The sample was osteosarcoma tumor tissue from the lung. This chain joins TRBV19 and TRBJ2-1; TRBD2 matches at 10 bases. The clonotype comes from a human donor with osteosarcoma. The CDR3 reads CASSIPGGLARMNEQFF. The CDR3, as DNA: TGTGCCAGTAGTATTCCGGGGGGACTAGCGAGGATGAATGAGCAGTTCTTC.